What follows describes a single T cell receptor beta chain. This sample is drawn from a study of blood T cell repertoires in COVID-19. Study at large: Donors in the United States, Italy and Spain gave samples during acute or convalescent COVID-19.

In the authors' workflow: Amplification of reference gene primers was used by the study to estimate nucleated cell counts. Sequenced by immunoSEQ multiplex PCR; TCRdb stores in-frame clones only, minus some. That table furnishes V, J and clone size, whereas the DNA furnished D and trimming. The sample carries about 49,000 clones, around 81% recorded once. The CDR3 is 14 amino acids. V lost 0 bases to trimming and J lost 3 bases, with 9 bases between them. Looked up from germline, CDR1 is ENHRY and CDR2 is SYGVKD. Patients at the Seattle site were enrolled during active infection and followed longitudinally.

Material: peripheral blood. The rearrangement links TRBV10-3 to TRBJ2-7; D unclear. The source of this sequence is a woman older than 75 with COVID-19, enrolled during active disease. The CDR3 sequence is CAISESVQDYEQYF. In DNA, the CDR3 is TGTGCCATCAGTGAGTCGGTGCAGGACTACGAGCAGTACTTC.